This T cell receptor (beta chain) emerged from a study of T cells in Graves' hyperthyroidism and ophthalmopathy (dated by TCRdb to about 2019). In the study overall: Peripheral blood samples were taken at initial diagnosis, before any treatment was given. To identify distinguishing TCR V-J signatures, a discovery cohort of 95 to 100 patients was used, comprising 43 with Graves' ophthalmopathy and 57 with stable Graves' hyperthyroidism. Prospective prediction of ophthalmopathy was tested in an independent validation cohort of under 20 hyperthyroidism patients and 15 to 17 patients who later progressed to ophthalmopathy. The roughly 100 discovery patients were randomly split 7:3 into training and test sets. In roughly six Graves' hyperthyroidism patients, the study also compared T-cell repertoires from thyroid tissue with T-cell repertoires from blood. Following sampling, methimazole starting at 30 mg daily was given to hyperthyroidism patients, and high-dose intravenous methylprednisolone was given to ophthalmopathy patients. TCR Vbeta CDR3 sequencing of roughly 140 peripheral blood samples (over 40 ophthalmopathy, 75 to 85 hyperthyroidism and approximately 17 progressor patients) is reported in the paper.

The hyperthyroidism patients were between 18 and 65 years old and newly diagnosed, with a disease duration of less than 2 months. Any patient with an uncontrolled infection, another autoimmune disease, pregnancy or lactation was excluded. Diagnoses were established on the basis of clinical symptoms, serum thyroxine and TRAb, thyroid ultrasound, and orbital computed tomography. Blood from progressor patients was collected at the time of first diagnosis with hyperthyroidism, before any ophthalmopathy symptoms had appeared. PBMCs were separated from over 9 ml of fresh peripheral blood using Ficoll-Paque density gradient centrifugation. Patients classed as progressors first received a Graves' hyperthyroidism diagnosis and then went on to develop ophthalmopathy during follow-up. Trizol reagent was used to extract total RNA, and RNA quality was then checked on an Agilent 2100 Bioanalyzer. The CDR3 runs 16 amino acids, cysteine and phenylalanine included. Only CDR3 DNA remains: 48 bases, in frame from the first base. Cut back by 4 bases and 5 bases, the V and J ends lie 20 bases apart. The germline V gene (reference sequence) sets CDR1 to LGHDT and CDR2 to YNNKEL.

Overall study results and their limits: In validation, progression to ophthalmopathy was predicted by the model with 70.59% sensitivity and approximately 78% specificity, a median of roughly 6.4 months before onset. No statistical method was used to fix the sample size in advance, and group allocation was not hidden from the investigators. Most expanded thyroid clonotypes (frequency above 0.001) were also detected in blood, suggesting blood repertoires may reflect thyroid immune responses. Ophthalmopathy was separated from stable hyperthyroidism by a 13 V-J signature model, with 85% to 90% sensitivity and roughly 84% specificity obtained in cross-validation and 80%/75% obtained in testing.

The TCR beta CDR3 regions were amplified from the RNA transcripts. The first round of RT-PCR for the TCR CDR3 was performed with the HTBI primer set and the Qiagen OneStep RT-PCR kit. Libraries were constructed in a second round of multiplex PCR, after which size selection and purification were performed. Paired-end sequencing of the libraries was performed with 100 bp reads on an Illumina HiSeq2000. The original methods were these. SOAPnuke was used to process the raw data, removing reads that contained adapters or uncalled bases, had a mean Phred below 15, or lacked an exact match to the constant primer or identifier. High-quality paired reads were merged using COPE v1.2.5, and each unique nucleotide sequence was defined as a clonotype. MiTCR v1.1 was used to align the clonotypes against IMGT TRBV, TRBD and TRBJ reference segments. Only V-J combinations with frequency above 0.0001, covering 99% to 99.2% of repertoires, were analysed. A TCS score was defined as the ratio between F50 (clonal expansion) and ExV (chaos), using BLOSUM62-based TCRdist between CDR3 peptides within each V-J. Welch's t-statistics and random forest reduced 450 to 600 V-J features to 13, which were used in a naive Bayes classifier (R e1071). TCRdb reran the public reads through fastp at Q25 and MiXCR, keeping productive beta chains. For every CDR3 protein sequence, its rows merge into one entry that carries the most common genes and DNA. TCRdb's processing, not the study's, gives the V and J calls here. This sample comprises 270,000 or so distinct CDR3 sequences, 20% to 30% of them detected only once. The ten top clones hold approximately 30% of the sample.

This clonotype was counted at least ten times. Its antigen specificity is not known. No qualities accompany the bases; no much larger clone lies one base away. The clonotype was recovered from a man in his forties with Graves' hyperthyroidism that later progressed to Graves' ophthalmopathy. The sequenced sample consisted of blood. The chain uses TRBV3-1 and TRBJ2-5; a weak D assignment points to TRBD1 (5 bases agree). The CDR3 sequence is CASSPRTLRGTETQYF. The DNA is TGTGCCAGCAGCCCCAGGACACTCCGTGGTACGGAGACCCAGTACTTC.